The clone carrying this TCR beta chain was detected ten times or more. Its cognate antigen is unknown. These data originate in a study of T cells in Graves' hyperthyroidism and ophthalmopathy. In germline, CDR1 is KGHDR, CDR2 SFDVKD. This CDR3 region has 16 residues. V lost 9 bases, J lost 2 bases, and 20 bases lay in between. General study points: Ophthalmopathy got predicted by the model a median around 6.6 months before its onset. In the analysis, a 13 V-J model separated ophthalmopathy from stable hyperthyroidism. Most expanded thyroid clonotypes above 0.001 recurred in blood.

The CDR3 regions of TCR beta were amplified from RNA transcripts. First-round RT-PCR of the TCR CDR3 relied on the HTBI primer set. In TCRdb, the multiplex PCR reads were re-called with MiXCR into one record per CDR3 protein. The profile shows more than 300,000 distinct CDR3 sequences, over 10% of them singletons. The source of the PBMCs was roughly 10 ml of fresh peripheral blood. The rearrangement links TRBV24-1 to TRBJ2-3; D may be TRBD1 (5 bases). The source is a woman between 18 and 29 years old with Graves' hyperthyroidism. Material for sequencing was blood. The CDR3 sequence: CATAWGSRPSTDTQYF. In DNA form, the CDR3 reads TGTGCCACCGCTTGGGGCTCCCGACCCTCCACAGATACGCAGTATTTT.